The clone carrying this TCR beta chain was observed at least ten times. Trimming at V came to 4 bases and at J to 3 bases, leaving 5 bases not matched to a gene. Germline V gene sequence: CDR1 SGHRS, CDR2 YFSETQ. The CDR3 has 14 residues. This entry comes from a study of T cells in Graves' hyperthyroidism and ophthalmopathy. TCR beta CDR3 sequences were amplified from RNA transcripts. Using the HTBI primer set, a first-round RT-PCR was run on the TCR CDR3. TCRdb ran MiXCR on the multiplex PCR reads and lists one entry per CDR3 protein. The data show roughly 170,000 distinct CDR3 sequences, roughly 9.4% seen once. The PBMCs studied were ones that came from about 10 ml fresh peripheral blood.

The V and J genes are TRBV5-1 and TRBJ1-1; 8 nucleotides line up with TRBD1. The receptor was derived from a woman between 18 and 29 years old with Graves' hyperthyroidism that later progressed to Graves' ophthalmopathy. Sequenced material: blood. The chain's CDR3 is CASSPRDRYTEAFF. For the CDR3, the DNA is TGCGCCAGCAGCCCCCGGGACAGGTACACTGAAGCTTTCTTT.